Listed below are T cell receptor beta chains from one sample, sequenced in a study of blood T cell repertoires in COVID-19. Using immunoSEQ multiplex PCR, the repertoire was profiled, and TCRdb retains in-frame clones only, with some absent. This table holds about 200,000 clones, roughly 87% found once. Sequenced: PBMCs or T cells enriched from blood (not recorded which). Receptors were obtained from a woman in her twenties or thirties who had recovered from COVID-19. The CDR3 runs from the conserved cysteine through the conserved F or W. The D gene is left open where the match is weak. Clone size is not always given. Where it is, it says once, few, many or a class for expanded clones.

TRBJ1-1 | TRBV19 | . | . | TGTGCCAGTAGTATACCTAGCTCCCCTCGAGCTTTCTTT | CASSIPSSPRAFF
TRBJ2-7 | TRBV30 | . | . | TGTGCCTTTGGGACACAAAAATACGAGCAGTACTTC | CAFGTQKYEQYF
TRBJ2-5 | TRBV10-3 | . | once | TGTGCCATCAGTGCTAGCGAAAGGGAGACCCAGTACTTC | CAISASERETQYF
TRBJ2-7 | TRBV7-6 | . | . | TGTGCCAGCAGCTTATCGGGACTGACCTACGAGCAGTACTTC | CASSLSGLTYEQYF
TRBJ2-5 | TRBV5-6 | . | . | TGTGCCAGCAGCTCCGACGGGACTCCGGGGCGAGAGACCCAGTACTTC | CASSSDGTPGRETQYF
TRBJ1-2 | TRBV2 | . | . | TGTGCCAGCAGTTCACGGGCGCGGGGTTACTATGGCTACACCTTC | CASSSRARGYYGYTF
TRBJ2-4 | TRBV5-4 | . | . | TGTGCCAGCAGCGCGCCAGCGGAGAACCACCTGGGCATTCAGTACTTC | CASSAPAENHLGIQYF
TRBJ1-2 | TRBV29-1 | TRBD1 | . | TGCAGCGTTGGGACAGGGGGCGATGGCTACACCTTC | CSVGTGGDGYTF
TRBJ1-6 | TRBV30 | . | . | TGTGCCTGGAGTGTATTTTCCGGACAACCTTTAGATTCACCCCTCCACTTT | CAWSVFSGQPLDSPLHF
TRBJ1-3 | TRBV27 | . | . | TGTGCCAGCAGTCAGGGGCGCGGAAACACCATATATTTT | CASSQGRGNTIYF
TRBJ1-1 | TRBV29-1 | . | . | TGCAGCGTTGGTGAGGGGGACACTGAAGCTTTCTTT | CSVGEGDTEAFF
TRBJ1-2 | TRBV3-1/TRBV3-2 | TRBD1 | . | TGTGCCAGCAGCCCGACGCCCTCGGACAGGGTCTATGGCTACACCTTC | CASSPTPSDRVYGYTF
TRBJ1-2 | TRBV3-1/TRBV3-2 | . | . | TGTGCCAGCAGCCAAGGGGGAGTGGCCTATGGCTACACCTTC | CASSQGGVAYGYTF
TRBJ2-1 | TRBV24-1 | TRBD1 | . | TGTGCCACCAGTGAGGGGACAGGGGAGGACAATGAGCAGTTCTTC | CATSEGTGEDNEQFF
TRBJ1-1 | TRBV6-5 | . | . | TGTGCCAGCAGTTATGGGGGAGGACGAGCTTTCTTT | CASSYGGGRAFF
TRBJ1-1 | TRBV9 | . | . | TGTGCCAGCAGCGTAGATCTGGGGGGAGGGAACACTGAAGCTTTCTTT | CASSVDLGGGNTEAFF
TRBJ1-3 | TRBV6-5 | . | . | TGTGCCAGCACCACTGCTGGAAACACCATATATTTT | CASTTAGNTIYF
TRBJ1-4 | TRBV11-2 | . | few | TGTGCCAGCAGCTTGACGGGACATATAATTGCAGCTAATGAAAAACTGTTTTTT | CASSLTGHIIAANEKLFF
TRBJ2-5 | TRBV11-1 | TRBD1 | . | TGTGCCAGCAGCCCTATTAGACAGGGGGCATGGGAGACCCAGTACTTC | CASSPIRQGAWETQYF
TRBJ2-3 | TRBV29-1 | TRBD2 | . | TGCAGCGCCTCGAGCGGGGGGGCAAGCACAGATACGCAGTATTTT | CSASSGGASTDTQYF
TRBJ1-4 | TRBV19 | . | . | TGTGCCAGTAGTATCTCGTTGGCAGTTAATGAAAAACTGTTTTTT | CASSISLAVNEKLFF
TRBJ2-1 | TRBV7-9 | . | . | TGTGCCAGCAGCTTACTCAATGAGCAGTTCTTC | CASSLLNEQFF
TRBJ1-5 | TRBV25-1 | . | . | TGTGCCAGCAGTGAATACGAGGGATACCAGCCCCAGCATTTT | CASSEYEGYQPQHF
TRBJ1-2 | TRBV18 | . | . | TGTGCCAGCTCACCCCTTGATCAGGCGAACTATGGCTACACCTTC | CASSPLDQANYGYTF
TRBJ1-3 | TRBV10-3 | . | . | TGTGCCATCAGTGACGGAGCCCGCTCTGGAAACACCATATATTTT | CAISDGARSGNTIYF
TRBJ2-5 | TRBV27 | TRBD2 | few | TGTGCCAGCAGGACAACGGGGTACGGGGGGGATAGCGGGGCTCAAGAGACCCAGTACTTC | CASRTTGYGGDSGAQETQYF
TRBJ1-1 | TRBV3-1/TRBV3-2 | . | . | TGTGCCAGCAGCCATCAAAGTAGGAACACTGAAGCTTTCTTT | CASSHQSRNTEAFF
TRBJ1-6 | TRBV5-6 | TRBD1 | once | TGTGCCAGCAGCTTGGCCATGGGGACAGGGCAGAGGTCACCCCTCCACTTT | CASSLAMGTGQRSPLHF
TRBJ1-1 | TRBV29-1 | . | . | TGCAGCGTTGAATCCCAGGGAGGAGCTTTCTTT | CSVESQGGAFF
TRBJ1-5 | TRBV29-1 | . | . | TGCAGCGTTGCTGAGACACCCTCCGCCCAGCATTTT | CSVAETPSAQHF
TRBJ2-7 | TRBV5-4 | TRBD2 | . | TGTGCCAGCAGCTTGGCTACTAGCGGGAGGGGTCGCAACGAGCAGTACTTC | CASSLATSGRGRNEQYF
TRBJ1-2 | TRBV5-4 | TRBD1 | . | TGTGCCAGCAGCGCCCCGGACAGGGGATATGGCTACACCTTC | CASSAPDRGYGYTF
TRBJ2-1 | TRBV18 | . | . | TGTGCCAGCTCACCAGTAGGCGGGACGCCCTACAATGAGCAGTTCTTC | CASSPVGGTPYNEQFF
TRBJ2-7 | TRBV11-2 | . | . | TGTGCCAGCAGCTTACAGGTCTACGAGCAGTACTTC | CASSLQVYEQYF
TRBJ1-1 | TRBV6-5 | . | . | TGTGCCAGCAGCCAAACCCGGGACAATGAAGCTTTCTTT | CASSQTRDNEAFF
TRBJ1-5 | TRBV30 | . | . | TGTGCCTGGAGTAGTTGGAGTCAGCCCCAGCATTTT | CAWSSWSQPQHF
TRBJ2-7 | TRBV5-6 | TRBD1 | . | TGTGCCAGCAGCTTGGCGGGACAGCCCTACGAGCAGTACTTC | CASSLAGQPYEQYF
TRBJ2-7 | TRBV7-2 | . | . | TGTGCCAGCAGCTTTAGTAGCGTCGAGTCCTACGAGCAGTACTTC | CASSFSSVESYEQYF
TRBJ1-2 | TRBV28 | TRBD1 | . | TGTGCCAGCAGACCCCCGGGACAGAACTATGGCTACACCTTC | CASRPPGQNYGYTF
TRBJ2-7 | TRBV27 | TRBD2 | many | TGTGCCAGCAGCCAGGGACTAAACTCCTACGAGCAGTACTTC | CASSQGLNSYEQYF
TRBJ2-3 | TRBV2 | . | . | TGTGCCAGCAGTGACCTCGGGGGGCGGGGAACAGATACGCAGTATTTT | CASSDLGGRGTDTQYF
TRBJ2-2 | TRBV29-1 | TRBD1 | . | TGCAGCGTCGCGACAGGGGTGAGCACCGGGGAGCTGTTTTTT | CSVATGVSTGELFF
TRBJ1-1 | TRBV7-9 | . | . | TGTGCCAGCAGCTCGGACAGAGGGGTTGCTTTCTTT | CASSSDRGVAFF
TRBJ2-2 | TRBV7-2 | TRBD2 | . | TGTGCCAGCAGCATAACTAGCGGACTAAACACCGGGGAGCTGTTTTTT | CASSITSGLNTGELFF
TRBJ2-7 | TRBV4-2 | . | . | TGTGCCAGCAGCCAAGTTCGACTCTCCTACGAGCAGTACTTC | CASSQVRLSYEQYF
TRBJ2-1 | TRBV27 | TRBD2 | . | TGTGCCAGCGGGGCCCTAGCGGATTCCTACAATGAGCAGTTCTTC | CASGALADSYNEQFF
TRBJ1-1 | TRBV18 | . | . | TGTGCCAGCTCACCACCGGAGAGGGTTACTGAAGCTTTCTTT | CASSPPERVTEAFF
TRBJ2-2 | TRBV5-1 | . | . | TGCGCCAGCAGCTTGTCCCGGGTGTTGGACACCGGGGAGCTGTTTTTT | CASSLSRVLDTGELFF
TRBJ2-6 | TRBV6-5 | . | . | TGTGCCAGCAGTTCGGGTGTCGGAGGGGCCAACGTCCTGACTTTC | CASSSGVGGANVLTF
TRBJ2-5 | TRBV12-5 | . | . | TGTGCTAGTGGTTTTGACAGCCAAGAGACCCAGTACTTC | CASGFDSQETQYF
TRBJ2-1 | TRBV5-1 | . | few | TGCGCCAGCAGCCCCTCGGGGGGCGTCCGCAATGAGCAGTTCTTC | CASSPSGGVRNEQFF
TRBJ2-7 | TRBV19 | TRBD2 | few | TGTGCCAGTAGTGACCCGGGCGGCGGGAGCTTCTACGAGCAGTACTTC | CASSDPGGGSFYEQYF
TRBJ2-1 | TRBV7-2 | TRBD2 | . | TGTGCCAGCAGCTTAGAGGCGGGGGGGTATAATGAGCAGTTCTTC | CASSLEAGGYNEQFF
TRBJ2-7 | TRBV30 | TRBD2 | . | TGTGCCTGGAGTTCTCTGCTTAGCGGGTACTACGAGCAGTACTTC | CAWSSLLSGYYEQYF
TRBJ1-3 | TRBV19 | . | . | TGTGCCAGTAGTACCCCCACAACGGGGGGGAAAAACACCATATATTTT | CASSTPTTGGKNTIYF